This TCR beta chain is drawn from a study of control samples from healthy donors and cancer patients. Assay: immunoSEQ multiplex PCR; the TCRdb copy retains only in-frame clones and omits some. The table lists about 170,000 clones, roughly 91% of them singletons, with 1.5% in the top ten. V lost 2 bases and J 5 bases, leaving 0 bases between the germline ends. Germline assignment: CDR1 MDHEN and CDR2 SYDVKM. The CDR3 has 11 amino acids. The clonotype originates from a woman between 25 and 40 years old in good health. The sample was blood. V gene TRBV28 combines with J gene TRBJ1-4; D is ambiguous. CDR3 sequence: CASSLNEKLFF. CDR3 in DNA: TGTGCCAGCAGTTTAAATGAAAAACTGTTTTTT.